This T cell receptor (beta chain) was identified during a study of T cell responses to AZD1222 COVID-19 vaccine. Only in-frame clones appear in the TCRdb table, and some are missing; sequencing was by immunoSEQ multiplex PCR. The table includes 150,000 to 190,000 clones, approximately 90% detected once. The clonotype comes from an adult in good health. Sequencing used peripheral blood, obtained on day 0 of AZD1222 vaccination.

CDR3 sequence reads: CASSDRQGGDEKLFF. CDR3 DNA sequence: TGTGCCAGCAGTGATCGGCAGGGTGGGGATGAAAAACTGTTTTTT. This chain links TRBV2 with TRBJ1-4, with D possibly matching TRBD1 (5 bases). CDR1 is SNHLY and CDR2 is FYNNEI in the germline V gene. This CDR3 spans 15 amino acids. The ends were cut back, 3 bases at V and 6 bases at J, with 14 bases in the middle.